This is a list of T cell receptor beta chains from one sample in a study of blood T cells in healthy people across ages. TCRdb recomputed calls from the 5' RACE reads with MiXCR, one row per CDR3 protein. Of more than 650,000 distinct CDR3 sequences detected, about 26% appear once; the ten largest clones hold about 2.9%. These data also featured in a second study, about T cells of mothers and their children.

The sequenced material came from blood. These receptor sequences come from a boy younger than 18 in good health. Each CDR3 is given with its conserved first and last residue.

TRBJ1-6 TRBV6-1 CASSEEPGGSYNSPLHF
TRBJ2-1 TRBV9 CASSKRTGWGEQFF
TRBJ1-3 TRBV5-1 CASSPGDRSFSGNTIYF
TRBJ1-6 TRBV5-1 CASGLGRNSPLHF
TRBJ1-4 TRBV2 CASRDQEGKLFF
TRBJ1-5 TRBV18 CASSNSNQPQHF
TRBJ2-1 TRBV9 CASSAYGTRGFGSEQFF
TRBJ2-4 TRBV5-1 CASSLADPIKNIQYF
TRBJ2-5 TRBV7-2 CASSLDDQETQYF
TRBJ1-2 TRBV5-6 CASTYGGGLAYGYTF
TRBJ1-6 TRBV20-1 CSARDSHSPLHF
TRBJ2-1 TRBV20-1 CSASEGGPYNEQFF
TRBJ2-6 TRBV7-8 CASSSPGGAGANVLTF
TRBJ2-7 TRBV13 CASSLGPTGRYEQYF
TRBJ2-3 TRBV20-1 CSAPRTGNLDTQYF
TRBJ2-1 TRBV7-9 CASSSRLENYNEQFF
TRBJ2-5 TRBV6-1 CASETGSWETQYF
TRBJ1-1 TRBV5-1 CASSSTGGVGTEAFF
TRBJ1-1 TRBV7-2 CASSLMRFTTGLTEAFF
TRBJ2-7 TRBV7-9 CASSFAPGGKGYEQYF
- TRBV15 CATSRDRDDEQFF
TRBJ1-2 TRBV10-3 CAIRPGTATNYGYTF
TRBJ2-5 TRBV5-4 CASSMASDQETQYF
TRBJ2-3 TRBV20-1 CSARDWAGWTDTQYF
TRBJ2-2 TRBV4-2 CASSPLPNGELFF
TRBJ1-4 TRBV11-1 CASSQDRRSEKLFF
TRBJ1-1 TRBV28 CASSLQGRNTEAFF
TRBJ1-2 TRBV20-1 CSAGDTTNYGYTF
TRBJ1-1 TRBV9 CASSPPGGDTEAFF
TRBJ2-5 TRBV11-2 CASSLRLAGGPDTQETQYF
TRBJ1-4 TRBV18 CASSPGAGMEKLFF
TRBJ1-2 TRBV9 CVSSAGQGGYGYTF
TRBJ1-4 TRBV20-1 CSASKGANEKLFF
TRBJ2-1 TRBV10-3 CAISASGIYYNEQFF
TRBJ1-1 TRBV3-1 CASSQYGGIDTEAFF
- TRBV7-3 CASSSNHGDEQYF
TRBJ1-1 TRBV10-2 CASSESGQGASEAFF
TRBJ2-5 TRBV7-9 CASSDPESMREQYF
TRBJ2-3 TRBV12-3/TRBV12-4 CASRRTASTDTQYF